The 27 T cell receptor beta chains below were found in one sample sequenced in a study of OX40 agonist ivuxolimab in advanced cancers. Clones were sequenced by immunoSEQ multiplex PCR, and TCRdb holds only the in-frame ones, with some missing. The sample includes tens of thousands of clones, approximately 80% of them seen just once. This material consisted of CD4+ or CD8+ T cells sorted from blood, taken in a trial of the OX40 agonist ivuxolimab. Receptors originate from an adult with an advanced solid tumor such as melanoma, head and neck, liver or kidney cancer.

V is TRBV5-4 and J is TRBJ1-3; D is ambiguous. The germline V gene has CDR1 SGHNT and CDR2 YYREEE (reference sequence). CDR3 length: 12 amino acids. V was cut by 7 bases and J by 7 bases, with 12 bases left in between. The chain's CDR3 is CASGSYGNTIYF. The CDR3 DNA reads as TGTGCCAGCGGCTCGTATGGGAACACCATATATTTT.

The chain uses TRBV7-2 and TRBJ1-4; D perhaps matches TRBD1 (6 bases). CDR3 length: 16 amino acids. Deletions cut 7 bases from V and 3 bases from J, with 18 bases between. CDR1 is SGHTA and CDR2 is FQGNSA in the germline V gene. The CDR3 DNA is TGTGCCAGCACCGACAATCCAGGGGTTCCTAATGAAAAACTGTTTTTT. Translating gives CASTDNPGVPNEKLFF.

This chain's CDR3 is CASSAVAGTDGYTF. CDR3 in DNA: TGTGCCAGCAGCGCTGTTGCCGGGACGGATGGCTACACCTTC. The chain is built from TRBV11-2 and TRBJ1-2; D is possibly TRBD1 (5 bases). Trimming pared 5 bases from V and 6 bases from J, leaving 16 bases between. Germline CDR1 reads SGHAT; CDR2 reads FQNNGV. CDR3 size: 14 residues.

This clone has just a few counts. This chain joins TRBV6-5 and TRBJ1-6, with TRBD1 as a possible D gene (6 bases). With 7 bases removed from V and 7 bases from J, the gap between germline ends came to 14 bases. The CDR3 sequence is 14 residues long. Germline-derived CDR1 and CDR2 are MNHEY and SVGAGI. Here the CDR3 reads CASKGGTRNSPLHF. As DNA, the CDR3 is TGTGCCAGCAAAGGGGGGACTCGAAATTCACCCCTCCACTTT.

The chain uses TRBV6-1 and TRBJ2-5, with unresolved D. Looked up from germline, CDR1 is MNHNS and CDR2 is SASEGT. CDR3 size: 15 residues. V lost 6 bases to trimming and J lost 5 bases, with 19 bases between them. CDR3 sequence (DNA): TGTGCCAGCAGACGCGCCGGTAGCTTGGGGGAGACCCAGTACTTC. It encodes CASRRAGSLGETQYF.

The chain links TRBV5-4 to TRBJ2-5, with D perhaps matching TRBD2 (6 bases). CDR1 and CDR2 (germline): SGHNT, YYREEE (reference sequence). The V end was cut by 0 bases, the J end by 5 bases, with 11 bases between. This CDR3 spans 14 amino acids. This CDR3 reads CASSLGLAPETQYF. The CDR3 DNA follows: TGTGCCAGCAGCTTGGGGCTAGCGCCCGAGACCCAGTACTTC.

This rearrangement joins TRBV2 to TRBJ1-5; D is ambiguous. The V gene lost 4 bases and the J gene lost 11 bases, with 12 bases spanning the gap. CDR1 is SNHLY and CDR2 is FYNNEI in the germline V gene. This CDR3 is 12 amino acids long. Written as DNA, the CDR3 is TGTGCCAGCAGTGGAGCCCAATGGGCCCAGCATTTT. Protein product: CASSGAQWAQHF.

This chain joins TRBV7-2 and TRBJ1-6; 8 nucleotides line up with TRBD1. This CDR3 contains 15 residues. V dropped 1 base and J dropped 10; count of bases not matched to a gene: 6. Germline CDR1 SGHTA, CDR2 FQGNSA. The CDR3 reads CASSLVQGAQSPLHF. The CDR3 region has the DNA TGTGCCAGCAGCTTAGTTCAGGGGGCCCAATCACCCCTCCACTTT.

V usage is TRBV6-6 and J usage is TRBJ2-7, with TRBD1 matching 8 bases. CDR1 MNHNY and CDR2 SVGAGI come from the germline V gene (reference sequence). The CDR3 loop spans 14 amino acids. J lost 7 bases, V lost 0 bases, and 5 bases had no gene match. CDR3 in amino acids: CASSYSGQGGEQYF. The CDR3 nucleotides are TGTGCCAGCAGTTACTCCGGACAGGGCGGAGAGCAGTACTTC.

The chain carries TRBV2 and TRBJ2-3, with D uncertain. This CDR3 spans 10 amino acids. CDR1 and CDR2 from the germline V gene are SNHLY and FYNNEI. Deletions cut 9 bases from V and 6 bases from J, with 7 bases between. The CDR3 DNA sequence: TGTGCCAGTTCTGGGGATACGCAGTATTTT. Amino acids: CASSGDTQYF.

DNA for the CDR3: TGTGCCACTAAGTGGGAGACCCAGTACTTC. The encoded protein is CATKWETQYF. The V gene is TRBV27, the J gene TRBJ2-5, with D unresolved. The CDR3 runs 10 residues. Germline V lookup: CDR1 MNHEY, CDR2 SMNVEV (reference sequence). The V end was cut by 10 bases, the J end by 5 bases, with 8 bases between.

The V and J genes are TRBV5-4 and TRBJ1-1; possible D gene TRBD1, 5 bases. Trimming shortened V by 2 bases and J by 1 base, and 12 bases separated the two germline ends. There are 15 residues in the CDR3. The germline V gene encodes CDR1 SGHNT and CDR2 YYREEE (reference sequence). The DNA of the CDR3 is TGTGCCAGCAGCTTCCCGGGACCGCAGAACACTGAAGCTTTCTTT. Its protein product is CASSFPGPQNTEAFF.

The chain couples TRBV6-5 to TRBJ1-1, with D unresolved. Germline V CDR1 and CDR2: MNHEY, SVGAGI. The CDR3 is 14 residues long. V was clipped by 0 bases and J by 1 base, with 6 bases between them. CDR3 coding DNA: TGTGCCAGCAGTTACTCCCGGGGGAACACTGAAGCTTTCTTT. This translates into CASSYSRGNTEAFF.

The chain has TRBV6-8 and TRBJ2-3; D ambiguous. Deletions cut 6 bases from V and 0 bases from J, with 13 bases between. Germline-derived CDR1 and CDR2 are MNHGY and SAAAGT. The length of the CDR3 is 15 residues. The CDR3, as DNA: TGTGCCAGCAGCCGACGAACCGGGAGCACAGATACGCAGTATTTT. Protein sequence: CASSRRTGSTDTQYF.

CDR3 loop: CASSFTSRSTDTQYF. As DNA, the CDR3 is TGTGCCAGCAGCTTTACTAGCCGGAGCACAGATACGCAGTATTTT. The chain carries TRBV7-8 and TRBJ2-3, with D tentatively TRBD2 (6 bases). The CDR3 has 15 residues. Germline V lookup: CDR1 SGHVS, CDR2 FQNEAQ. V was trimmed by 3 bases and J by 0 bases, leaving 10 bases between them.

The chain recombines TRBV6-4 with TRBJ2-1, with D possibly TRBD1 on 6 matching bases. This CDR3 spans 19 amino acids. Germline assignment: CDR1 MRHNA and CDR2 SNTAGT. V was cut by 6 bases and J by 0 bases, with 24 bases left in between. CDR3 protein: CASSKARLTGTHSYNEQFF. CDR3 in DNA: TGTGCCAGCAGCAAGGCCCGGTTAACAGGGACCCACTCCTACAATGAGCAGTTCTTC.

J is TRBJ2-5 and V is TRBV7-6, with a tentative D call TRBD1 (7 bases). CDR3 length: 14 amino acids. Trimming cost V 4 bases and J 6 bases, with 15 bases left between them. The germline V gene has CDR1 SGHVS and CDR2 FNYEAQ. The CDR3 spells CASSSQGGRKTQYF. The CDR3 coding sequence is TGTGCCAGCAGCTCCCAGGGGGGTCGGAAGACCCAGTACTTC.

The chain joins TRBV27 to TRBJ1-1; D may be TRBD1 (5 bases). Germline V lookup: CDR1 MNHEY, CDR2 SMNVEV (reference sequence). The CDR3 covers 15 residues. The V end was cut by 5 bases, the J end by 1 base, with 14 bases between. The DNA for the CDR3 is TGTGCCAGCAGTAGTACGGACACAGGGAACACTGAAGCTTTCTTT. Protein sequence: CASSSTDTGNTEAFF.

This rearrangement joins TRBV5-6 to TRBJ1-1; D is unresolved. From germline, CDR1 is SGHDT and CDR2 YYEEEE. The CDR3 loop spans 14 amino acids. V lost 4 bases to trimming and J lost 4 bases, with 14 bases between them. The CDR3, as DNA: TGTGCCAGCAGCGCACGACGGGGAAGCACTGAAGCTTTCTTT. This translates into CASSARRGSTEAFF. The whole variable domain, filled in from reference TRBV5-6 and TRBJ1-1, reads DAGVTQSPTHLIKTRGQQVTLRCSPKSGHDTVSWYQQALGQGPQFIFQYYEEEERQRGNFPDRFSGHQFPNYSSELNVNALLLGDSALYLCASSARRGSTEAFFGQGTRLTVV.

The chain is built from TRBV5-1 and TRBJ2-7; 9 nucleotides line up with TRBD1. V trimming: 4 bases; J trimming: 4 bases; junction bases outside the gene matches: 12. Germline loops: CDR1 SGHRS, CDR2 YFSETQ. The CDR3 has 16 residues. This chain's CDR3 is CASSGLTGTGSYEQYF. The CDR3 coding sequence is TGCGCCAGCAGCGGTCTGACCGGGACAGGGTCGTACGAGCAGTACTTC. The full variable domain, in which reference TRBV5-1 and TRBJ2-7 provide the parts outside the CDR3, is KAGVTQTPRYLIKTRGQQVTLSCSPISGHRSVSWYQQTPGQGLQFLFEYFSETQRNKGNFPGRFSGRQFSNSRSEMNVSTLELGDSALYLCASSGLTGTGSYEQYFGPGTRLTVT.

This rearrangement joins TRBV18 to TRBJ1-2; D call uncertain. With 4 bases removed from V and 5 bases from J, the gap between germline ends came to 11 bases. Germline CDR1 KGHSH, CDR2 LQKENI. The CDR3 is 13 amino acids. This chain's CDR3 is CASSRVNRYGYTF. The DNA of the CDR3 is TGTGCCAGCTCACGGGTAAACCGATATGGCTACACCTTC.

The V and J genes are TRBV5-6 and TRBJ2-3; D unresolved. Germline V gene sequence: CDR1 SGHDT, CDR2 YYEEEE. V lost 4 bases and J lost 2, with 11 bases in between. This CDR3 has 14 residues. CDR3 in amino acids: CASSAPGFTDTQYF. CDR3 bases: TGTGCCAGCAGCGCGCCAGGCTTCACAGATACGCAGTATTTT.

The chain joins TRBV5-1 to TRBJ1-3, with D maybe TRBD1 (5 bases). The V end lost 4 bases, the J end lost 0 bases, and 8 bases lay between the germline ends. The CDR3 contains 14 residues. Germline V lookup: CDR1 SGHRS, CDR2 YFSETQ. This CDR3 is CASSGGLSGNTIYF. As DNA, the CDR3 is TGCGCCAGCAGCGGGGGACTCTCTGGAAACACCATATATTTT.

This clone has more than one count but fewer than ten. J is TRBJ2-6 and V is TRBV2, with 7 bases lining up with TRBD2. The CDR3 is made up of 18 amino acids. V gave up 7 bases and J gave up 0 bases; unmatched junction bases: 12. Looked up from germline, CDR1 is SNHLY and CDR2 is FYNNEI. CDR3 loop: CASTLGGKGHSGANVLTF. As DNA, the CDR3 is TGTGCCAGCACCTTGGGGGGGAAAGGTCACTCTGGGGCCAACGTCCTGACTTTC.

The chain carries TRBV7-2 and TRBJ2-7, with TRBD1 matching 9 bases. V dropped 5 bases and J dropped 6; count of bases not matched to a gene: 14. Germline values: CDR1 SGHTA, CDR2 FQGNSA. CDR3 length: 16 amino acids. The CDR3 DNA reads TGTGCCAGCAGCCCGTTTGGAGGTCGACAGGGGGGCGAGCAGTACTTC. Protein product: CASSPFGGRQGGEQYF.

The gene calls are TRBV6-5 and TRBJ1-1; 9 positions match TRBD1. Germline values: CDR1 MNHEY, CDR2 SVGAGI. The CDR3 contains 15 residues. J lost 1 base, V lost 5 bases, and 5 bases had no gene match. This CDR3 reads CASSARQGGNTEAFF. The CDR3 coding sequence is TGTGCCAGCAGTGCCAGACAGGGGGGGAACACTGAAGCTTTCTTT.

J is TRBJ1-4 and V is TRBV7-9; the D is unclear. V was shortened by 5 bases and J by 3 bases, with 10 bases between the two germline ends. The germline V gene encodes CDR1 SEHNR and CDR2 FQNEAQ (reference sequence). The CDR3 extends over 14 amino acids. CDR3 sequence (DNA): TGTGCCAGCAGCCTGTACTCAGCTAATGAAAAACTGTTTTTT. This gives the protein CASSLYSANEKLFF.